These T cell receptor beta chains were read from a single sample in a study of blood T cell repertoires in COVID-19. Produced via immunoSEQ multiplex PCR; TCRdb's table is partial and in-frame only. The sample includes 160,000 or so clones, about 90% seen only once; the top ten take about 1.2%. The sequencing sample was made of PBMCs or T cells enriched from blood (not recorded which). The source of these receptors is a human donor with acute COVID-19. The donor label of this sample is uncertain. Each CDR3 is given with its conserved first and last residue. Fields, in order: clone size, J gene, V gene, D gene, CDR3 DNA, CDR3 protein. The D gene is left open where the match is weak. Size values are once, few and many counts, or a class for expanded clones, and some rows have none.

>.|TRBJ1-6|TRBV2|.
TGTGCCAGCGTGGCCATCTCCCCTTCACCCCTCCACTTT
CASVAISPSPLHF
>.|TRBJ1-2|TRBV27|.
.
CASSFGAGGYGYTF
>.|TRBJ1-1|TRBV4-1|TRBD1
TGCGCCAGCAGCCTACGGGACAGGGGAGACACTGAAGCTTTCTTT
CASSLRDRGDTEAFF
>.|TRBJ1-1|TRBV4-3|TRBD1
TGCGCCAGCAGCCAGACAGGGGGGAACACTGAAGCTTTCTTT
CASSQTGGNTEAFF
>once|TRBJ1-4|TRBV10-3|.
TGTGCCATCAGAGAAGGGGGGGAGGAAAAACTGTTTTTT
CAIREGGEEKLFF
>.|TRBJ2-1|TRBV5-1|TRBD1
TGCGCCAGCAGCTTGGGGGACAGGGAATTCTTC
CASSLGDREFF
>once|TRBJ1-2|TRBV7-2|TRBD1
TGTGCCAGCAGGGAGACAGGGGCTTTCGGCTACACCTTC
CASRETGAFGYTF
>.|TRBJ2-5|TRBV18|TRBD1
TGTGCCAGCTCACCTAACTCCGGGACAGAAGAGACCCAGTACTTC
CASSPNSGTEETQYF
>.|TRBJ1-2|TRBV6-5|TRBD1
TGTGCCAGCGCCTTGGGACAGCTCTATGGCTACACCTTC
CASALGQLYGYTF
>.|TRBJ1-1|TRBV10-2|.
TGCGCCAGCAGCAGGGACATAAATGAAGCTTTCTTT
CASSRDINEAFF
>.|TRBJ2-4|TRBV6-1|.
TGTGCCAGCAGTGAACTTGGCGGCCGACTAGCCAAAAACATTCAGTACTTC
CASSELGGRLAKNIQYF
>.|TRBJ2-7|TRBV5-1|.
TGCGCCAGCAGCTTGGGACAGTACTACGAGCAGTACTTC
CASSLGQYYEQYF
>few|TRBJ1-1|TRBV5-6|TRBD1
TGTGCCAGCAGCTCCCGGGACAGGGGCTCCATGATTGAAGCTTTCTTT
CASSSRDRGSMIEAFF
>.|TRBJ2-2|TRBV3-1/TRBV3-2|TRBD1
TGTGCCAGCAGCCGCATTAACAGGGGCACCGGGGAGCTGTTTTTT
CASSRINRGTGELFF
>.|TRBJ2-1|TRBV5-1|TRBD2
TGCGCCAGCAGCCTCCCCTCTAGCGGAGAATATTACAATGAGCAGTTCTTC
CASSLPSSGEYYNEQFF
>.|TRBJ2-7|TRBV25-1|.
TGTGCCAGCAGTACCTTTCCGGACGAGCAGTACTTC
CASSTFPDEQYF
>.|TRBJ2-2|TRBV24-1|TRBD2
TGTGCCACCAGTGATAGGACTAGTAAGATCGAGCTGTTTTTT
CATSDRTSKIELFF
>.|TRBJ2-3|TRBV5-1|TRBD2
TGCGCCAGCAGCATAGAATTAGCGGGTCCCACAGATACGCAGTATTTT
CASSIELAGPTDTQYF
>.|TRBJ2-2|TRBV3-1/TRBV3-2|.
TGTGCCAGCAGCCGACTCGGAGACACCGGGGAGCTGTTTTTT
CASSRLGDTGELFF
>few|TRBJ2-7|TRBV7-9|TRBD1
TGTGCCAGCAGCTTAGGCCAGGGGGTACGCAACGAGCAGTACTTC
CASSLGQGVRNEQYF
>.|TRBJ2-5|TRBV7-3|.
TGTGCCAGCAGTTCTGAGGGCCTGGAGACCCAGTACTTC
CASSSEGLETQYF
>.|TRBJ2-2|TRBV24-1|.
TGTGCCACCAGTGATTTTAAGGGGTCGAACACCGGGGAGCTGTTTTTT
CATSDFKGSNTGELFF
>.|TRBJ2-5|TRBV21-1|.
TGTGCCAGCACCAGAAAAACTAGCGGGGGGGAGACCCAGTACTTC
CASTRKTSGGETQYF
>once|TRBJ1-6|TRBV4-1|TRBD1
TGCGCCAGCAGCCTGACAGGGCTTACTTCACCCCTCCACTTT
CASSLTGLTSPLHF
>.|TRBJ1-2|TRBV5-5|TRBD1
TGTGCCAGCAGCCAACCGGGACAGGGGGCGCGGGGCTACACCTTC
CASSQPGQGARGYTF
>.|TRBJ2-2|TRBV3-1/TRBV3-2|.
TGTGCCAGCAGCCAGGCCAGACGGTTGGCGGCGAACACCGGGGAGCTGTTTTTT
CASSQARRLAANTGELFF
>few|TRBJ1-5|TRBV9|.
TGTGCCAGCAGCGTAGGGCGGCACGGGCCCCAGCATTTT
CASSVGRHGPQHF
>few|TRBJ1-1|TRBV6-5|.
TGTGCCAGCAGTTACCAGTACAGGGACACTGAAGCTTTCTTT
CASSYQYRDTEAFF
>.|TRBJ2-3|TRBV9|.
TGTGCCAGCAGCGCCCGCGTGGGGGCGAGTAGGACAGATACGCAGTATTTT
CASSARVGASRTDTQYF
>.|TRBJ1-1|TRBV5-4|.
TGTGCCAGCAGCTTGGGGGCCGGGACTCCGAACACTGAAGCTTTCTTT
CASSLGAGTPNTEAFF
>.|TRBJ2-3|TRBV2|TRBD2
TGTGCCAGCAGTGAACAGGGACTAGGGGAAGATACGCAGTATTTT
CASSEQGLGEDTQYF
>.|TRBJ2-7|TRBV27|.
TGTGCCAGCAGTTTATCATACGGGGTGGGCGACTACGAGCAGTACTTC
CASSLSYGVGDYEQYF
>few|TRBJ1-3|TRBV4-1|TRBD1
TGCGCCAGCAGCCAACCCCAACAGGGGGCAGTTGGAAACACCATATATTTT
CASSQPQQGAVGNTIYF
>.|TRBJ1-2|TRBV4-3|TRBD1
TGCGCCAGCAGCCAAGACCGGGACAGGGCCTCCTATGGCTACACCTTC
CASSQDRDRASYGYTF
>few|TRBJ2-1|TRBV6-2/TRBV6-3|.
TGTGCCAGCAGTTACCACTACAATGAGCAGTTCTTC
CASSYHYNEQFF
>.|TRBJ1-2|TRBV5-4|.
TGTGCCAGCAGCTTCATTCAGGGTAACTATGGCTACACCTTC
CASSFIQGNYGYTF
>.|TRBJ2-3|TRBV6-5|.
TGTGCCAGCAGTTACCGCGTGATGGCAGATACGCAGTATTTT
CASSYRVMADTQYF
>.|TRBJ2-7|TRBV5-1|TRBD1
TGCGCCAGCAGCTTAGAACAGGGGGCAGGGTACGAGCAGTACTTC
CASSLEQGAGYEQYF
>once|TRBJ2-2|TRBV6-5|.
TGTGCCAGCAGTTACTTGGAGAGGACCGGGGAGCTGTTTTTT
CASSYLERTGELFF
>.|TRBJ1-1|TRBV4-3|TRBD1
TGCGCCAGCAGCCAAGAGTTGGGGGGGACAGGGGCCACTGAAGCTTTCTTT
CASSQELGGTGATEAFF
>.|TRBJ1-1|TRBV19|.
TGTGCCAGTAGTATTAGCGGGGGGGGGAACACTGAAGCTTTCTTT
CASSISGGGNTEAFF
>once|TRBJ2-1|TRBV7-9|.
TGTGCCAGCAGCTTATCGGGCAATGAGCAGTTCTTC
CASSLSGNEQFF
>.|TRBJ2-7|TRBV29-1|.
TGCAGCGTATATGACAGCTACGAGCAGTACTTC
CSVYDSYEQYF
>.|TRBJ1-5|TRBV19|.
TGTGCCAGTAGTATCGGGGGGATTCAGCCCCAGCATTTT
CASSIGGIQPQHF
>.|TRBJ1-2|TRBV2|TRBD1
TGTGCCAGCAGTGCCTTATTGCAGGGGGGATACGGCTACACCTTC
CASSALLQGGYGYTF